This TCR beta chain stems from a study of cytomegalovirus exposure and HLA in healthy donors. CDR1 and CDR2 (germline): PRHDT, FYEKMQ (reference sequence). The CDR3 sequence is 15 residues long. The junction had 3 bases not matched to a gene; V was cut back by 0 bases and J by 4 bases. Although they were nominally healthy when sampled, donors likely had unrecorded immune exposures. The PCR made use of 60 Vbeta and 13 Jbeta primers. The method was immunoSEQ multiplex PCR; TCRdb's version includes in-frame clones alone and lacks a portion of them. The data contain some 200,000 clones, around 70% of them singletons. For this clone: No antigen is known for it.

The study, taken as a whole, reports: Available immune exposure information was restricted to CMV serostatus only. The classifier reportedly diagnosed cytomegalovirus status with high sensitivity and specificity. Later analysis identified a missense DCLRE1C variant that was linked to TCR beta V- and J-gene trimming.

The receptor was derived from a middle-aged man in good health and CMV-seropositive. The chain links TRBV13 to TRBJ2-7, with TRBD1 identical over 10 bases. What was sequenced was PBMCs. CDR3 DNA: TGTGCCAGCAGCTTAGGCCTGGGACAGGGGTACGAGCAGTACTTC. Protein sequence: CASSLGLGQGYEQYF.